This T cell receptor (beta chain) derives from a study of T cell responses to AZD1222 COVID-19 vaccine. About the study: Analyses pooled second doses at about 4 or about 12 weeks. Findings and limits, study-wide: It should be noted that donors were predominantly white British and more often female, and clonal diversity was possibly underestimated. Sampling that yielded the repertoires occurred only after the peak T cell response.

Trimming removed 2 bases from V and 0 bases from J, with 11 bases in between. The CDR3 sequence is 16 residues long. Germline-derived CDR1 and CDR2 are KGHSH and LQKENI. In the case of this clone: What it binds is unknown.

Here immunoSEQ multiplex PCR was the method, and the copy in TCRdb shows in-frame clones only, minus some. Found here are roughly 120,000 clones, 87% of them singletons; the top ten hold 1.2%. This clonotype was obtained from an adult in good health. The chain employs TRBV18 and TRBJ1-3; D uncertain. The sample here was peripheral blood, taken on day 0 of AZD1222 vaccination. This CDR3 is CASSPERLYSGNTIYF. The DNA of the CDR3 is TGTGCCAGCTCACCAGAGCGACTGTACTCTGGAAACACCATATATTTT.